The 8 T cell receptor beta chains presented below share a single source sample, sequenced in a study of T cell repertoires in cytomegalovirus infection. Via MiXCR, TCRdb re-called the reads, giving one row per CDR3 protein. The table has hundreds of thousands of distinct CDR3 sequences, roughly 9.3% seen once. Material: PBMCs. These receptors came from a human donor in good health (CMV status not recorded). Some clones in this sample may be carry-over from other donors' samples.

This clonotype was found many times. The chain recombines TRBV19 with TRBJ1-5; unclear D gene. The germline V gene has CDR1 LNHDA and CDR2 SQIVND (reference sequence). The V end lost 5 bases, the J end lost 4 bases, and 15 bases lay between the germline ends. This CDR3 has 15 amino acids. The CDR3 sequence: CASSPRTAGNQPQHF. As DNA, the CDR3 is TGTGCCAGTAGTCCCCGAACGGCCGGGAATCAGCCCCAGCATTTT.

The chain couples TRBV10-3 to TRBJ2-6; 12 bases line up with TRBD1. Trimming cost V 6 bases and J 2 bases; bases outside gene matches: 2. In germline, CDR1 is ENHRY, CDR2 SYGVKD. The CDR3 totals 16 residues. CDR3: CAIRGQGATGANVLTF. CDR3 nucleotide sequence: TGTGCCATCAGGGGACAGGGGGCAACTGGGGCCAACGTCCTGACTTTC.

At least ten counts were recorded for this clonotype. The chain has TRBV7-2 and TRBJ2-4; D is unclear. The CDR3 is made up of 14 amino acids. Germline CDR1 and CDR2: SGHTA and FQGNSA. Trimming removed 5 bases at V and 0 bases at J, with 8 bases between. CDR3 nucleotides: TGTGCCAGCAGCCCTAGTCTAGCCAAAAACATTCAGTACTTC. It codes for CASSPSLAKNIQYF.

This clonotype was recorded many times. The J gene is TRBJ1-5, the V gene TRBV7-2; D might be TRBD1 (6 bases). The germline V gene encodes CDR1 SGHTA and CDR2 FQGNSA. V gave up 4 bases and J gave up 1 base, with 14 bases separating them. The CDR3 spans 16 residues. The CDR3 region is CASSSSGTTSNQPQHF. For the CDR3, the DNA is TGTGCCAGCAGCTCCTCCGGGACAACCAGCAATCAGCCCCAGCATTTT.

This clonotype was seen repeatedly, ten times or more. The genes are TRBV28 and TRBJ1-1, with D unclear. Trimming shortened V by 8 bases and J by 3 bases, and 10 bases separated the two germline ends. Germline CDR1 is MDHEN and CDR2 is SYDVKM. The CDR3 has 12 residues. The CDR3 is CASEVRDTEAFF. In DNA, the CDR3 is TGTGCCAGCGAGGTACGGGACACTGAAGCTTTCTTT.

In this sample, this clonotype turned up many times. The chain joins TRBV20-1 to TRBJ2-1, with 15 bases lining up with TRBD2. Germline loops: CDR1 DFQATT, CDR2 SNEGSKA (reference sequence). The CDR3 covers 15 residues. V dropped 2 bases and J dropped 7; count of bases not matched to a gene: 3. The CDR3: CSARMGLAGGNEQFF. The CDR3 region has the DNA TGCAGTGCTAGAATGGGACTAGCGGGGGGAAATGAGCAGTTCTTC.

This clonotype was found many times. The chain recombines TRBV7-3 with TRBJ2-7; no firm D call. Germline-derived CDR1 and CDR2 are SGHTA and FQGTGA. Trimming removed 9 bases from V and 1 base from J, with 10 bases in between. This CDR3 has 12 amino acids. The CDR3 DNA reads as TGTGCCAGTGGTACTCCATCCTACGAGCAGTACGTC. Amino acid sequence: CASGTPSYEQYV.

The sample holds many counts of this clonotype. The genes are TRBV10-3 and TRBJ1-4; D is unclear. The CDR3 length is 16 residues. Germline assignment: CDR1 ENHRY and CDR2 SYGVKD. The V and J ends lost 4 bases and 8 bases respectively, with 20 bases between them. The CDR3 is CAISGEQSRPGEKLFF. The CDR3 nucleotides read TGTGCCATCAGTGGAGAACAGAGTCGCCCGGGGGAAAAACTGTTTTTT.